The 17 T cell receptor beta chains presented below share a single source sample, sequenced in a study of blood T cells in healthy people across ages. A second 7 to 11 cycle PCR used barcoded and J-beta primers. TCRdb ran MiXCR on the 5' RACE reads and lists one entry per CDR3 protein. The table shows hundreds of thousands of distinct CDR3 sequences, with 25% to 35% occurring only once. The sample was blood. These receptors were collected from a woman older than 75 in good health.

As regards this clonotype: A much larger clone is a single base away; this may be a read error. V is TRBV6-1 and J is TRBJ1-6, with D maybe TRBD1 (5 bases). Germline CDR1 reads MNHNS; CDR2 reads SASEGT. This CDR3 contains 13 residues. With 2 bases removed from V and 15 bases from J, the gap between germline ends came to 14 bases. The CDR3 sequence: CASSETRVGGLHF. CDR3 sequence (DNA): TGTGCCAGCAGTGAAACTCGGGTCGGGGGCCTCCACTTT.

This chain joins TRBV7-8 and TRBJ2-1; tentative D call: TRBD2 (7 bases). Germline-derived CDR1 and CDR2 are SGHVS and FQNEAQ. Trimming pared 5 bases from V and 0 bases from J, leaving 20 bases between. CDR3 length equals 18 residues. The CDR3 region is CASSAGAARRSSYNEQFF. The CDR3 nucleotides are TGTGCCAGCAGCGCGGGGGCGGCGCGGAGGAGCTCCTACAATGAGCAGTTCTTC.

There are a few counts of this clonotype. The chain carries TRBV3-1 and TRBJ2-5; D may be TRBD2 (6 bases). Germline CDR1 LGHDT, CDR2 YNNKEL (reference sequence). V lost 4 bases and J lost 0, with 18 bases in between. CDR3 length equals 17 residues. The CDR3 is CASSLGRLVTHQETQYF. CDR3 in DNA: TGTGCCAGCAGCCTCGGTCGACTAGTGACTCACCAAGAGACCCAGTACTTC.

The V and J genes are TRBV30 and TRBJ1-2, with D hard to call. This CDR3 contains 13 residues. CDR1 GTSNPN and CDR2 SVGIG come from the germline V gene (reference sequence). V was shortened by 4 bases and J by 3 bases, with 12 bases between the two germline ends. For the CDR3, the DNA is TGTGCCTGGAACACTCAAATACACTATGGCTACACCTTC. It translates to CAWNTQIHYGYTF.

The rearrangement links TRBV15 to TRBJ2-7; D may be TRBD2 (6 bases). Germline assignment: CDR1 LNHNV and CDR2 YYDKDF (reference sequence). This CDR3 region has 16 residues. The V and J ends lost 2 bases and 1 base respectively, with 15 bases between them. The CDR3 sequence is CATSRRPGDLSYEQYF. The CDR3, as DNA: TGTGCCACCAGCAGACGCCCGGGGGACCTGTCCTACGAGCAGTACTTC.

A word on this clonotype: Possible read error: a much larger clone is one base away. The rearrangement joins TRBV6-5 to TRBJ2-1, with 7 bases aligning to TRBD1. The DNA matches TRBJ2-7 better at its end, which makes the J call doubtful. Germline-derived CDR1 and CDR2 are MNHEY and SVGAGI. The CDR3 covers 15 residues. CDR3 amino acids: CASSAKGQFYNEQYF. The CDR3 DNA follows: TGTGCCAGCAGTGCTAAGGGACAGTTCTACAATGAGCAGTACTTC.

This clonotype was detected only a few times. This chain joins TRBV27 and TRBJ1-5; the D is unclear. The germline V gene encodes CDR1 MNHEY and CDR2 SMNVEV (reference sequence). V was pared by 3 bases and J by 5 bases, with 14 bases between. The CDR3 sequence is 15 residues long. The CDR3 nucleotides are TGTGCCAGCAGTTTGCTTTCGGGTTCGGATCAGCCCCAGCATTTT. It translates to CASSLLSGSDQPQHF.

The genes are TRBV20-1 and TRBJ1-5; 12 bases align to TRBD1. V dropped 5 bases and J dropped 6; count of bases not matched to a gene: 11. The germline V gene has CDR1 DFQATT and CDR2 SNEGSKA (reference sequence). CDR3 length: 16 residues. CDR3 nucleotides: TGCAGTGCTCCCCTTTCCGGGACAGGGGGCGGTCAGCCCCAGCATTTT. This translates into CSAPLSGTGGGQPQHF.

The chain recombines TRBV11-2 with TRBJ2-7; D remains ambiguous. The CDR3 loop spans 16 amino acids. In germline, CDR1 is SGHAT, CDR2 FQNNGV. The V end was cut by 4 bases, the J end by 0 bases, with 16 bases between. CDR3 region: CASSSTFAISSYEQYF. In DNA form, the CDR3 reads TGTGCCAGCAGCTCTACTTTTGCTATCAGCTCCTACGAGCAGTACTTC.

On this clonotype itself: It may be a read error: a sequence one base away is much more abundant. The CDR3 DNA follows: TGCAGTGCTAGTTACAGCCTATATAGCGATCAGCCCCAGCATTTT. Translating it yields CSASYSLYSDQPQHF. The chain is built from TRBV20-1 and TRBJ1-5; the D is unclear. CDR1 and CDR2 (germline): DFQATT, SNEGSKA (reference sequence). The CDR3 is 15 amino acids.

J is TRBJ2-3 and V is TRBV20-1; D not certain. The CDR3 covers 12 residues. The V end lost 3 bases, the J end lost 2 bases, and 6 bases lay between the germline ends. Germline lookup yields CDR1 DFQATT and CDR2 SNEGSKA (reference sequence). CDR3 nucleotides: TGCAGTGCTAGGGGAAACACAGATACGCAGTATTTT. Translating it yields CSARGNTDTQYF.

The chain employs TRBV15 and TRBJ1-1; D is unresolved. Trimming left V 4 bases short and J 6 bases short, with 12 bases between. CDR1 and CDR2 (germline): LNHNV, YYDKDF (reference sequence). The CDR3 spans 13 residues. The CDR3 protein is CATSTRGVAEAFF. The CDR3 DNA follows: TGTGCCACCAGCACCAGAGGAGTCGCTGAAGCTTTCTTT.

The chain combines TRBV28 with TRBJ1-1; D is undetermined. The CDR3 totals 13 residues. Trimming removed 5 bases from V and 6 bases from J, with 13 bases in between. CDR1 and CDR2 (germline): MDHEN, SYDVKM. CDR3 in amino acids: CASSPPDGAEAFF. The CDR3 region has the DNA TGTGCCAGCAGTCCTCCGGACGGTGCTGAAGCTTTCTTT.

This clonotype appeared many times. The chain has TRBV20-1 and TRBJ2-3; D gene unclear. The CDR3 is 15 residues long. The V gene's germline CDR1 is DFQATT and CDR2 SNEGSKA (reference sequence). V was trimmed by 0 bases and J by 2 bases, leaving 12 bases between them. The chain's CDR3 is CSARDLGEFTDTQYF. The CDR3 DNA reads as TGCAGTGCTAGAGATCTTGGGGAATTCACAGATACGCAGTATTTT.

A few counts support this clonotype. V and J are TRBV7-2 and TRBJ2-5; tentatively, D is TRBD1 or TRBD2 (5 bases each). This CDR3 has 16 residues. Germline V gives CDR1 SGHTA, CDR2 FQGNSA. Trimming pared 5 bases from V and 11 bases from J, leaving 27 bases between. In DNA form, the CDR3 reads TGTGCCAGCAGCCTAACCGGGACCGCCCGGGGCAATGAGCAGTACTTC. Protein: CASSLTGTARGNEQYF.

This clonotype was observed many times. The chain couples TRBV7-2 to TRBJ2-3, with 10 nucleotides matching TRBD1. The germline gives CDR1 SGHTA, CDR2 FQGNSA. Losses at the gene ends were 5 bases for V and 6 bases for J; bases not matched to a gene: 5. The CDR3 has 14 residues. This chain's CDR3 is CASSPGTGADTQYF. The DNA for the CDR3 is TGTGCCAGCAGCCCGGGGACAGGGGCTGATACGCAGTATTTT.

This clonotype has more than one count but fewer than ten. Possible read error: a much larger clone is one base away. The V and J genes are TRBV6-6 and TRBJ2-1; 8 positions agree with TRBD2. CDR1 and CDR2 from the germline V gene are MNHNY and SVGAGI (reference sequence). The CDR3 is made up of 14 amino acids. The CDR3 nucleotides are TGTGCCAGCAGTTCACTAGCGGAGGGCAATGGGCAGTTCTTC. This codes for CASSSLAEGNGQFF.